This T cell receptor beta chain was captured by sequencing in a study of shared clonotypes between healthy human individuals. Trimming removed 4 bases from V and 0 bases from J; junction bases left unmatched: 10. Germline assignment: CDR1 MDHEN and CDR2 SYDVKM. CDR3 length: 18 amino acids. Produced via immunoSEQ multiplex PCR; TCRdb's table is partial and in-frame only. Seen here are roughly 1,000,000 clones, about 84% observed once, and the top ten hold roughly 0.62%. The specimen sequenced was memory CD4+ T cells from PBMCs. Subset noted: CD45RA-negative fraction. This sequence joins TRBV28 and TRBJ1-4; TRBD1 agrees at 8 bases. The origin of this receptor is a man aged 18 to 29 in good health. Some clones in this sample may be carry-over from other donors' samples. The CDR3 loop is CASSSQTGQDSTNEKLFF. In nucleotides, the CDR3 is TGTGCCAGCAGTTCCCAGACGGGACAGGATTCAACTAATGAAAAACTGTTTTTT. The full variable domain, its missing parts supplied by reference TRBV28 and TRBJ1-4, is DVKVTQSSRYLVKRTGEKVFLECVQDMDHENMFWYRQDPGLGLRLIYFSYDVKMKEKGDIPEGYSVSREKKERFSLILESASTNQTSMYLCASSSQTGQDSTNEKLFFGSGTQLSVL.